This TCR beta chain was profiled in a study of T cell repertoires in cytomegalovirus infection. Background on the study: Both a matching HLA type and CMV infection were indicated by public TCR beta signatures.

TCRdb called the reads again in MiXCR, with one record for every CDR3 protein. The table shows roughly 300,000 distinct CDR3 sequences, with roughly 23% occurring only once. The TCR originated in a human donor in good health (CMV status not recorded). Some clones in this sample may be carry-over from other donors' samples. The sample was PBMCs.

The CDR3 spells CASSQNRGLNTEAFF. CDR3 in DNA: TGTGCCAGCAGCCAGAACAGGGGGCTGAACACTGAAGCTTTCTTT. V usage is TRBV3-1 and J usage is TRBJ1-1, with TRBD1 matching 9 bases. V dropped 3 bases and J dropped 0; count of bases not matched to a gene: 2. CDR1 is LGHDT and CDR2 is YNNKEL in the germline V gene (reference sequence). This CDR3 spans 15 amino acids.